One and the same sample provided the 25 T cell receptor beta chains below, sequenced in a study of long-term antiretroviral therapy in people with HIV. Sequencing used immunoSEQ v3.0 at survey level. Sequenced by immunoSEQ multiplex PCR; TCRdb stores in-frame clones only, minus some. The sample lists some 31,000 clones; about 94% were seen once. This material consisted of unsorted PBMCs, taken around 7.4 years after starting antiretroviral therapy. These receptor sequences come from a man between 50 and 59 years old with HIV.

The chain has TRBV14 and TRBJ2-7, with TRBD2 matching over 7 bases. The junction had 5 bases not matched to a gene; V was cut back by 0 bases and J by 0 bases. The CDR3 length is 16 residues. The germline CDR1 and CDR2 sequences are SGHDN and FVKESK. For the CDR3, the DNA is TGTGCCAGCAGCCAAGAACCCGGGGGGTTCTCCTACGAGCAGTACTTC. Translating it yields CASSQEPGGFSYEQYF.

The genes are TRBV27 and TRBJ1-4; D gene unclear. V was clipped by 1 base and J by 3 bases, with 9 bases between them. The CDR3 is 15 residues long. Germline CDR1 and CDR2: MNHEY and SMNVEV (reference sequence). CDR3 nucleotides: TGTGCCAGCAGTTTATTGGGTTCCGCTAATGAAAAACTGTTTTTT. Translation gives CASSLLGSANEKLFF.

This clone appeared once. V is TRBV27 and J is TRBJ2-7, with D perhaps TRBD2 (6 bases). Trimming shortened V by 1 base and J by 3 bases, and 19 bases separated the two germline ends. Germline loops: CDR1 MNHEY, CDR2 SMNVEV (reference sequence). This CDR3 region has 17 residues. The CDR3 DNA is TGTGCCAGCAGTTTATTGTCCCACTCTAGCGACAACTACGAGCAGTACTTC. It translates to CASSLLSHSSDNYEQYF.

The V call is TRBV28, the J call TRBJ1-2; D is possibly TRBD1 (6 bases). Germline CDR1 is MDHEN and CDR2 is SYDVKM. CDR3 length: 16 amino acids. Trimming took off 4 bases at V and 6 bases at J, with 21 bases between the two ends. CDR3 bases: TGTGCCAGCAGTTACCTAGGGGGAGGGGAATTTGATGGCTACACCTTC. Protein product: CASSYLGGGEFDGYTF.

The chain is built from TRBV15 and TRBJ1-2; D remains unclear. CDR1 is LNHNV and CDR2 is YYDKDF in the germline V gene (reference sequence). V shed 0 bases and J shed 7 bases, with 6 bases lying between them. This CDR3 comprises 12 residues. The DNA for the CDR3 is TGTGCCACCAGCAGAGATAGGAGTGGCTACACCTTC. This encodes CATSRDRSGYTF.

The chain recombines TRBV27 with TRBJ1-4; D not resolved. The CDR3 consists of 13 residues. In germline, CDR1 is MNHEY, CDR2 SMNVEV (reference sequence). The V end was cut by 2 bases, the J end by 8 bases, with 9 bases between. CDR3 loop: CASSLDYREKLFF. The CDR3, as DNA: TGTGCCAGCAGTTTAGATTACAGAGAAAAACTGTTTTTT.

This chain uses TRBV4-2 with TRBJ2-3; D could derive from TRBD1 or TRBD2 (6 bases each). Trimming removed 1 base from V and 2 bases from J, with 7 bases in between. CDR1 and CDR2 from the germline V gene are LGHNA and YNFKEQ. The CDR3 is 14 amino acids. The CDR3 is CASSQGGATDTQYF. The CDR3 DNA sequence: TGTGCCAGCAGCCAAGGGGGGGCCACAGATACGCAGTATTTT.

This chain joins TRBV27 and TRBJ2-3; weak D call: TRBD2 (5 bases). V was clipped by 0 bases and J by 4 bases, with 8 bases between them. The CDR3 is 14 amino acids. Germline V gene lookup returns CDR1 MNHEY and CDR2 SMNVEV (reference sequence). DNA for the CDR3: TGTGCCAGCAGTTTATCGATCGGGGCAGATACGCAGTATTTT. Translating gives CASSLSIGADTQYF.

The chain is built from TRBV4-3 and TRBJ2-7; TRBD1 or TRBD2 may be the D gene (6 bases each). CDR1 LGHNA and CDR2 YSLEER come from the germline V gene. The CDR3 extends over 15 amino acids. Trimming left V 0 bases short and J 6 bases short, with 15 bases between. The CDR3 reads CASSQESGEAVEQYF. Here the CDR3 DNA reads TGCGCCAGCAGCCAAGAATCAGGGGAGGCGGTCGAGCAGTACTTC.

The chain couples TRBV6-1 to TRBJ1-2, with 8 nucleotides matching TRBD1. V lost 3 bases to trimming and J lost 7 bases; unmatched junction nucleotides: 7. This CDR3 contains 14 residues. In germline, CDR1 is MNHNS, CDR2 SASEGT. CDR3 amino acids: CASSDPRGQGGYTF. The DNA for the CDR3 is TGTGCCAGCAGTGATCCCAGGGGGCAAGGTGGCTACACCTTC.

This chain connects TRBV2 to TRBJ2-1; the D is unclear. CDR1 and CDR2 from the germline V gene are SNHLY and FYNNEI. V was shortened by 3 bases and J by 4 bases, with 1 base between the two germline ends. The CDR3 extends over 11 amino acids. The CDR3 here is CASSDYNEQFF. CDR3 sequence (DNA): TGTGCCAGCAGTGATTACAATGAGCAGTTCTTC. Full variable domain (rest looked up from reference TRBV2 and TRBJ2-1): EPEVTQTPSHQVTQMGQEVILRCVPISNHLYFYWYRQILGQKVEFLVSFYNNEISEKSEIFDDQFSVERPDGSNFTLKIRSTKLEDSAMYFCASSDYNEQFFGPGTRLTVL.

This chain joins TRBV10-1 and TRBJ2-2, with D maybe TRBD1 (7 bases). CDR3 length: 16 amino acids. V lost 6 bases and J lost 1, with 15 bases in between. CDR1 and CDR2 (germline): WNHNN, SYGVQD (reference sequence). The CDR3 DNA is TGCGCCAGCAGCCAGGGGGGTGGAATGAACACCGGGGAGCTGTTTTTT. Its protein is CASSQGGGMNTGELFF.

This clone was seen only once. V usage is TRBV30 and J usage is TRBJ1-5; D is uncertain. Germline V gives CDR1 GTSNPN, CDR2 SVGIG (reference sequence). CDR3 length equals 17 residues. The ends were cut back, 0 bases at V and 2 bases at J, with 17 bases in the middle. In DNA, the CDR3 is TGTGCCTGGAGTGTATCCGGGAGTTGGGGAGGCAATCAGCCCCAGCATTTT. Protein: CAWSVSGSWGGNQPQHF.

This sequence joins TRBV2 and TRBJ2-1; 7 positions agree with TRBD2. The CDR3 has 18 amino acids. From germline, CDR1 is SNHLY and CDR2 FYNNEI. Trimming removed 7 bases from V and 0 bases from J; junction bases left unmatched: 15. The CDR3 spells CASTPDGWRGSSYNEQFF. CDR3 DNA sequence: TGTGCCAGCACCCCCGACGGGTGGCGGGGGAGCTCCTACAATGAGCAGTTCTTC.

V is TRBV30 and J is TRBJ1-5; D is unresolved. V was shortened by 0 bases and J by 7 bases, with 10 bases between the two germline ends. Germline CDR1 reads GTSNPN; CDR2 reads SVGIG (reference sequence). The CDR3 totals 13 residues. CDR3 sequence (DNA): TGTGCCTGGAGTGTAGGGCCGAACCAGCCCCAGCATTTT. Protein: CAWSVGPNQPQHF.

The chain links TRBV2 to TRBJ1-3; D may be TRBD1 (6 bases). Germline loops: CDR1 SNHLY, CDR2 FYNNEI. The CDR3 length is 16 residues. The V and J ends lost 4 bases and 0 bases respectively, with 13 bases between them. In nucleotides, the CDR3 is TGTGCCAGCAGTGTGGGACAAACGCTCTCTGGAAACACCATATATTTT. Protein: CASSVGQTLSGNTIYF.

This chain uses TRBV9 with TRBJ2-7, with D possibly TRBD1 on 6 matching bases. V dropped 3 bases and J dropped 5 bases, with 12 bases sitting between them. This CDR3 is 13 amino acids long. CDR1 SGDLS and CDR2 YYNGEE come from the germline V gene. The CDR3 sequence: CASSAGTNNEQYF. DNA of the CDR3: TGTGCCAGCAGCGCCGGGACAAACAACGAGCAGTACTTC.

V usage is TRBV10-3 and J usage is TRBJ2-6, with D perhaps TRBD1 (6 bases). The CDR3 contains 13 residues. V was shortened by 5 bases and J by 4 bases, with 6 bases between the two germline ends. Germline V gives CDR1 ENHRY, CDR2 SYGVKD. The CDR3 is CAISQGGANVLTF. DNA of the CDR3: TGTGCCATCAGTCAGGGGGGGGCCAACGTCCTGACTTTC.

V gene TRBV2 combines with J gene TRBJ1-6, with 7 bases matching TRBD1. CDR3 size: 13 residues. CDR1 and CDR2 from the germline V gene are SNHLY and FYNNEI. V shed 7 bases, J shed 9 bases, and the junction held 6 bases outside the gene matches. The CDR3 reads CASTGQAGSPLHF. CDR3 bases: TGTGCCAGCACCGGACAGGCGGGTTCACCCCTCCACTTT.

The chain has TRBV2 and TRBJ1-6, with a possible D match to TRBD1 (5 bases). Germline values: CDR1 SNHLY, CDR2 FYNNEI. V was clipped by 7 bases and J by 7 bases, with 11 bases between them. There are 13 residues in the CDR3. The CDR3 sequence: CASTGRVNSPLHF. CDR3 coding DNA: TGTGCCAGCACGGGCAGGGTGAATTCACCCCTCCACTTT.

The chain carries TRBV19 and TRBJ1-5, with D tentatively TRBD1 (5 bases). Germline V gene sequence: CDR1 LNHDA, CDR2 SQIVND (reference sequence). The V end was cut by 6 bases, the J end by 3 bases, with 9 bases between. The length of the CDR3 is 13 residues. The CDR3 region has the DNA TGTGCCAGTAGATGGGACCTCAATCAGCCCCAGCATTTT. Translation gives CASRWDLNQPQHF.

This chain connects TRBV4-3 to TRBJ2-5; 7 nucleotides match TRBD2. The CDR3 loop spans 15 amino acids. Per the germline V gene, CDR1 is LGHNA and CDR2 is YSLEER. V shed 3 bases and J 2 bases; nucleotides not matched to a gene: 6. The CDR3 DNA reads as TGCGCCAGCAGCCAGGGGGGGAACATTCAAGAGACCCAGTACTTC. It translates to CASSQGGNIQETQYF.

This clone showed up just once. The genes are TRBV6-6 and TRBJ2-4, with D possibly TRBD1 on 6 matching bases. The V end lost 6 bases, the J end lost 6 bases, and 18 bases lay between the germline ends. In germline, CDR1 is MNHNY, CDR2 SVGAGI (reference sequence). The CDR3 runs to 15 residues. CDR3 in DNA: TGTGCCAGCAGGATGGAAGGAGGACAGACAAACATTCAGTACTTC. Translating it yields CASRMEGGQTNIQYF.

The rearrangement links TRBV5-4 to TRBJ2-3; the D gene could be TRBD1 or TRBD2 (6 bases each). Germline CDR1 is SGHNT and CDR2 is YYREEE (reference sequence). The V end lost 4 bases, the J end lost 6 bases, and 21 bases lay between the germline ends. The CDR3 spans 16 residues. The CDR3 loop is CASSVGGGAAGDTQYF. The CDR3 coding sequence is TGTGCCAGCAGCGTGGGGGGCGGGGCTGCCGGGGATACGCAGTATTTT. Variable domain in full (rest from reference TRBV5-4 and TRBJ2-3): ETGVTQSPTHLIKTRGQQVTLRCSSQSGHNTVSWYQQALGQGPQFIFQYYREEENGRGNFPPRFSGLQFPNYSSELNVNALELDDSALYLCASSVGGGAAGDTQYFGPGTRLTVL.

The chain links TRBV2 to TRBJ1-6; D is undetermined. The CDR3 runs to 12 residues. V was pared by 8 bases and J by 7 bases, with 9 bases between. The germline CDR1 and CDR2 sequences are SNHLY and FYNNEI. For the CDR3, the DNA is TGTGCCAGCGAAGTTCTGAATTCACCCCTCCACTTT. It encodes CASEVLNSPLHF.